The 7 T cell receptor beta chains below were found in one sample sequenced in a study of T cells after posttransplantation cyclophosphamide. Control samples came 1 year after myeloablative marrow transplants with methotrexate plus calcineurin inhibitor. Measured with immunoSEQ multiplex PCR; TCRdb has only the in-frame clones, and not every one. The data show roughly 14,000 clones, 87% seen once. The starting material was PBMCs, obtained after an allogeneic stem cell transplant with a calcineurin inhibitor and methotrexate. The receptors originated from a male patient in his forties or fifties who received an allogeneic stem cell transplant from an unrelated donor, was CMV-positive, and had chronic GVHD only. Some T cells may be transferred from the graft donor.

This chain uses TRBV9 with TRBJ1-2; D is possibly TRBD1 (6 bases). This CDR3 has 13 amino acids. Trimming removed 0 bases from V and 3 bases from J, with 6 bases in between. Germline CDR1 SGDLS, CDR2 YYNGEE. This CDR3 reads CASSVGQDYGYTF. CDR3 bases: TGTGCCAGCAGCGTAGGACAGGACTATGGCTACACCTTC.

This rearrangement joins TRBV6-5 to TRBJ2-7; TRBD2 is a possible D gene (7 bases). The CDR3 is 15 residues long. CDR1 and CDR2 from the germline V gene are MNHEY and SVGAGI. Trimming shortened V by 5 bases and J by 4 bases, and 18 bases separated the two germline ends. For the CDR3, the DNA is TGTGCCAGCAGTGGGGGGGACTTTACAGGGTACGAGCAGTACTTC. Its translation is CASSGGDFTGYEQYF.

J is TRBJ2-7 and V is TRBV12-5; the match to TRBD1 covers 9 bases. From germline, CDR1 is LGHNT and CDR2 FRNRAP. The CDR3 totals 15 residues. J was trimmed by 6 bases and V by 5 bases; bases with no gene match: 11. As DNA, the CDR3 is TGTGCTAGTGGTCTTGGGGGGACAGGGATCCCCGAGCAGTACTTC. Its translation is CASGLGGTGIPEQYF.

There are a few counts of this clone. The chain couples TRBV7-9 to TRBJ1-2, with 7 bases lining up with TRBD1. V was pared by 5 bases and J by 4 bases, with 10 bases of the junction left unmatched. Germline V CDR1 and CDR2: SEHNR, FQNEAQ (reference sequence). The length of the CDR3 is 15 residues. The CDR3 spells CASSITDRESYGYTF. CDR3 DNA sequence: TGTGCCAGCAGCATAACTGACAGGGAATCCTATGGCTACACCTTC. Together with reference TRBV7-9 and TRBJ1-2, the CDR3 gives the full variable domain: DTGVSQNPRHKITKRGQNVTFRCDPISEHNRLYWYRQTLGQGPEFLTYFQNEAQLEKSRLLSDRFSAERPKGSFSTLEIQRTEQGDSAMYLCASSITDRESYGYTFGSGTRLTVV.

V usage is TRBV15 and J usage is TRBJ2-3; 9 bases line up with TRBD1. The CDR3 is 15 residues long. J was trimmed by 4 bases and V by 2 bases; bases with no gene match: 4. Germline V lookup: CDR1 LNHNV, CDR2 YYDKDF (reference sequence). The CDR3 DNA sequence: TGTGCCACCAGCAGAAACAGGGGGCAGGCAGATACGCAGTATTTT. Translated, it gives CATSRNRGQADTQYF.

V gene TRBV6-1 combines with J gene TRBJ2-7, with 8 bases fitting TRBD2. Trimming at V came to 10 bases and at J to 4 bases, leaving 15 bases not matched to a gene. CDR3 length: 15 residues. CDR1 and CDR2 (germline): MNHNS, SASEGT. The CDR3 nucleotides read TGTGCCACTACCCCGAGGGACGGGAGGGGGTACGAGCAGTACTTC. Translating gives CATTPRDGRGYEQYF.

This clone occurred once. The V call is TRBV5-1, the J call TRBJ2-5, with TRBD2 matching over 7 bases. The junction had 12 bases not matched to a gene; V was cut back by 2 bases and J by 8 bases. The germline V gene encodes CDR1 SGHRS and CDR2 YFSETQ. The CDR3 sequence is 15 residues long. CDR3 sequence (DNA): TGCGCCAGCAGCTTAAGTTTGGGGGGGACCACAACCCAGTACTTC. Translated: CASSLSLGGTTTQYF. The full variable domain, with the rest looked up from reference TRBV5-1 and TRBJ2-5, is KAGVTQTPRYLIKTRGQQVTLSCSPISGHRSVSWYQQTPGQGLQFLFEYFSETQRNKGNFPGRFSGRQFSNSRSEMNVSTLELGDSALYLCASSLSLGGTTTQYFGPGTRLLVL.